The source of this TCR beta chain is a study of radiotherapy plus CTLA-4 blockade in lung cancer listed by TCRdb under 2018. With respect to the entire study: Among enrolled patients, approximately 18% had an objective response and 31% reached disease control. What the study reported, not specific to this receptor: Increased serum interferon-beta after radiation, together with early dynamic changes in blood T cell clones, were reported to be the strongest predictors of response. After treatment with radiotherapy and ipilimumab, TCR clones that originated in tumors expanded in peripheral blood.

As for this clone: The target of this receptor is not known. No much larger clone is present one base from it, and per-base qualities are unavailable.

The study evaluated CTLA-4 blockade (ipilimumab) given together with focal radiation therapy in patients who had chemo-refractory metastatic non-small-cell lung cancer. V is reduced by 6 bases and J by 4 bases, leaving a spacing of 15 bases between them. The cysteine opens and the phenylalanine closes a CDR3 of 15 amino acids. The entry retains the CDR3 DNA only, 45 bases that are in frame from base 1. CDR1 and CDR2, looked up from the germline V gene, are MNHEY and SVGAGI. The library was obtained by the immunoSEQ multiplex PCR assay. TCRdb obtained this table from immuneACCESS and retained in-frame rearrangements with V and J assigned. These tables miss some clones; where compared with another copy, unresolved V genes account for less than half of the shortfall, and the remainder is unexplained. In this sample the table shows tens of thousands of clones, 85% to 90% of which occur a single time. The ten largest clonotypes hold about 0.95% of the sample.

Sequences were derived from peripheral blood, sampled from a patient treated with radiotherapy plus ipilimumab. This receptor chain uses TRBV6-5 and TRBJ2-2, with the identity of the D gene unclear. This sequence was found in a human donor with non-small cell lung cancer who had stable disease on radiotherapy plus ipilimumab. The CDR3 reads as follows: CASSPLDRATGELFF. The DNA sequence is given as TGTGCCAGCAGCCCCCTGGACCGCGCCACCGGGGAGCTGTTTTTT.